In its sample, the clone carrying this T cell receptor (beta chain) was seen many times. Its antigen is not known. The CDR3 sequence is 18 residues long. J was trimmed by 3 bases and V by 6 bases; bases with no gene match: 12. CDR1 and CDR2 from the germline V gene are MNHNS and SASEGT. This sample is drawn from a study of T cells in Graves' hyperthyroidism and ophthalmopathy. Overall study findings and caveats: Expanded thyroid clonotypes (above 0.001) were mostly also found in blood. Ophthalmopathy stood apart from stable hyperthyroidism in a 13 V-J model.

The CDR3 regions of TCR beta were amplified from RNA transcripts. Initially, a first-round RT-PCR of the TCR CDR3 employed the HTBI primer set. Using its own MiXCR run on the multiplex PCR reads, TCRdb lists one record per CDR3 protein. This sample carries more than 550,000 distinct CDR3 sequences, approximately 18% of them seen once, and the ten largest clones take around 17%. The specimen was blood. The TCR sequence derives from a woman aged 45-65 years with Graves' hyperthyroidism that later progressed to Graves' ophthalmopathy. V usage is TRBV6-1 and J usage is TRBJ1-5; TRBD1 matches 12 bases. For the CDR3, the DNA is TGTGCCAGCAGGGTACCGGGACAGGGGGCGAGGGACAATCAGCCCCAGCATTTT. It codes for CASRVPGQGARDNQPQHF.